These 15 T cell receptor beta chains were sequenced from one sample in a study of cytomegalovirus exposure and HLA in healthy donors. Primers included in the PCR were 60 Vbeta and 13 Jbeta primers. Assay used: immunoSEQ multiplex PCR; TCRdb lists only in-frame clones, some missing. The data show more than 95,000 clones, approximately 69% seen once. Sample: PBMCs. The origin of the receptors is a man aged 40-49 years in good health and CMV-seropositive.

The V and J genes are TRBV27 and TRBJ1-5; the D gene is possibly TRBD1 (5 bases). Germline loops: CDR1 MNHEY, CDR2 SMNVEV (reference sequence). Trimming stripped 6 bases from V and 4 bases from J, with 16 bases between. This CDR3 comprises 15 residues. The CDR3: CASRPPPGGNQPQHF. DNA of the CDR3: TGTGCCAGCAGACCCCCCCCCGGGGGGAATCAGCCCCAGCATTTT.

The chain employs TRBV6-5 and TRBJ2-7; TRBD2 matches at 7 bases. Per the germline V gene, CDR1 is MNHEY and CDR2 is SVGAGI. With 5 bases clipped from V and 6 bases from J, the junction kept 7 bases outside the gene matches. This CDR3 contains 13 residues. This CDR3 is CASSRRTSAEQYF. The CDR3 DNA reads TGTGCCAGCAGTCGAAGGACTAGTGCCGAGCAGTACTTC.

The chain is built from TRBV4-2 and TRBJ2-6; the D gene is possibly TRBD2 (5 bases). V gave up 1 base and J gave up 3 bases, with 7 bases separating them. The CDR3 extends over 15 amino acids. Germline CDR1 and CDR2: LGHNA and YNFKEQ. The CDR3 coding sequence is TGTGCCAGCAGCCAAGCCGGGGATGGGGCCAACGTCCTGACTTTC. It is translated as CASSQAGDGANVLTF.

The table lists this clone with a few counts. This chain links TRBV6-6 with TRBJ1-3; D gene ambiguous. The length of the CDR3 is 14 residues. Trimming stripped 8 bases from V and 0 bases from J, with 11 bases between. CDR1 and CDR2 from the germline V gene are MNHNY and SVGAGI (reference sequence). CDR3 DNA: TGTGCCAGCGGATCACAGAGCTCTGGAAACACCATATATTTT. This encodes CASGSQSSGNTIYF.

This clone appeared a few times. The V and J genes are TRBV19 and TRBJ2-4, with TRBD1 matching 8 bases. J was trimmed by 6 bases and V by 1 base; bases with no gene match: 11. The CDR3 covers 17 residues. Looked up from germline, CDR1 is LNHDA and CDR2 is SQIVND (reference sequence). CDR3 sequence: CASSIGGQGGIRNIQYF. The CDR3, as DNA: TGTGCCAGTAGTATAGGCGGACAGGGCGGTATCAGAAACATTCAGTACTTC.

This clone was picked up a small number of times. In DNA form, the CDR3 reads TGTGCCAGCAGCTCCCCGGGACTTCCCGCCTCTAGCACAGATACGCAGTATTTT. It codes for CASSSPGLPASSTDTQYF. The chain carries TRBV5-5 and TRBJ2-3, with D possibly matching TRBD2 (6 bases). Germline CDR1 and CDR2: SGHKS and YYEKEE (reference sequence). This CDR3 region has 18 residues. V was pared by 3 bases and J by 0 bases, with 20 bases between.

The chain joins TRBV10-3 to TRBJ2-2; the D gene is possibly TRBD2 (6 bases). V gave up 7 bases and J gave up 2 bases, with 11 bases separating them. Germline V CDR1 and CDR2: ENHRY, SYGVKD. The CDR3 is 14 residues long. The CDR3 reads CAIKLSGNTGELFF. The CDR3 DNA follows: TGTGCCATCAAACTTAGCGGAAACACCGGGGAGCTGTTTTTT.

The CDR3 is CASSLVGGGTGELFF. DNA of the CDR3: TGTGCCAGCAGCTTAGTCGGGGGAGGGACCGGGGAGCTGTTTTTT. The chain carries TRBV7-7 and TRBJ2-2, with TRBD2 matching over 7 bases. The CDR3 spans 15 residues. The germline V gene encodes CDR1 SSHAT and CDR2 FNYEAQ (reference sequence). Trimming removed 1 base from V and 5 bases from J; junction bases left unmatched: 4.

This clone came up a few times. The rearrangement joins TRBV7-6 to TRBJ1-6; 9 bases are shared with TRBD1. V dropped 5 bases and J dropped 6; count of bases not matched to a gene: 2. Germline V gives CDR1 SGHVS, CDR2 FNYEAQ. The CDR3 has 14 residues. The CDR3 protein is CASSHRGLNSPLHF. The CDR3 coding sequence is TGTGCCAGCAGCCACAGGGGGCTTAATTCACCCCTCCACTTT.

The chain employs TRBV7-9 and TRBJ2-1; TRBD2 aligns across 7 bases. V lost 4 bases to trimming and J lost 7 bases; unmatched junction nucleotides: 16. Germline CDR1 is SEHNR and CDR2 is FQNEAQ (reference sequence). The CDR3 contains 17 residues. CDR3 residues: CASSSSSGGGPNNEQFF. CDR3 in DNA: TGTGCCAGCAGCTCCTCCAGTGGGGGAGGGCCTAATAATGAGCAGTTCTTC.

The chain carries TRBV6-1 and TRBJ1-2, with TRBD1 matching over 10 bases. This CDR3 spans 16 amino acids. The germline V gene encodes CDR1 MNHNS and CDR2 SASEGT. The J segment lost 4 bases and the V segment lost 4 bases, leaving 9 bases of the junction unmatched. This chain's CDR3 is CASSGRTGQGRYGYTF. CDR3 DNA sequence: TGTGCCAGCAGTGGAAGGACGGGACAGGGGCGCTATGGCTACACCTTC.

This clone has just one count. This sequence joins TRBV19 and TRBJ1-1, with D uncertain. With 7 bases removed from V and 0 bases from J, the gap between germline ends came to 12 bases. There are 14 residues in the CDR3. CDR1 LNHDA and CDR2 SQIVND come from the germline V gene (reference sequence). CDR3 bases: TGTGCCAGTATGGGCTTGGGAGTGAACACTGAAGCTTTCTTT. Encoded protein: CASMGLGVNTEAFF.

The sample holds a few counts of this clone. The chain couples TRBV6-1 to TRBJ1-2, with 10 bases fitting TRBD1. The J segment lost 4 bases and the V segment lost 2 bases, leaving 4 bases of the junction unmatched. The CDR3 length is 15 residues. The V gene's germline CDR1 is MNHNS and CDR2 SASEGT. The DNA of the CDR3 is TGTGCCAGCAGTGAATGGGGGGACAGGGGCTATGGCTACACCTTC. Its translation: CASSEWGDRGYGYTF.

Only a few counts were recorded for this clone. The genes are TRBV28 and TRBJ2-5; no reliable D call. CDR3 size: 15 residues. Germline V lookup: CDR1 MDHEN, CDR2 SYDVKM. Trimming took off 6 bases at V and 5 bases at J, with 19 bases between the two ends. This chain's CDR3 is CASSVAPVRVETQYF. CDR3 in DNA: TGTGCCAGCAGCGTAGCCCCGGTCCGGGTCGAGACCCAGTACTTC.

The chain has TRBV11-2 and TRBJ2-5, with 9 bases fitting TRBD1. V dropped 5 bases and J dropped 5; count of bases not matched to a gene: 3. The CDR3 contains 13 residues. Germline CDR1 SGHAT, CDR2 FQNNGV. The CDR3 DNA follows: TGTGCCAGCAGCCAAACAGGGGGCGAGACCCAGTACTTC. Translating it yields CASSQTGGETQYF.